Shown below are 18 T cell receptor beta chains from a single sample sequenced in a study of T cell responses to AZD1222 COVID-19 vaccine. Assay: immunoSEQ multiplex PCR; the TCRdb copy retains only in-frame clones and omits some. The table lists roughly 80,000 clones, less than 95% of them singletons, with 5% to 5.5% in the top ten. The sequencing used peripheral blood, collected 28 days after the second AZD1222 dose. All receptors derive from an adult who received the AZD1222 COVID-19 vaccine.

This sequence joins TRBV3-1 (or the pseudogene TRBV3-2) and TRBJ2-7; D not certain. Germline assignment: CDR1 LGHDT and CDR2 YNNKEL (reference sequence). V lost 1 base, J lost 5 bases, and 6 bases lay in between. The CDR3 has 12 amino acids. The CDR3 bases are TGTGCCAGCAGCCAAGTGGCCCACGAGCAGTACTTC. Its translation is CASSQVAHEQYF.

The V gene is TRBV23-1, the J gene TRBJ1-1, with D unresolved. TRBV23-1 is treated as an ORF (open reading frame) with a function not yet certain. The CDR3 totals 15 residues. V was clipped by 7 bases and J by 5 bases, with 20 bases between them. The CDR3 DNA is TGCGCCAGCAAATATTACAGAGGGCGGAAAACTGAAGCTTTCTTT. Translating it yields CASKYYRGRKTEAFF.

The J gene is TRBJ1-5, the V gene TRBV13; D perhaps matches TRBD1 (5 bases). V shed 3 bases and J shed 7 bases, with 16 bases lying between them. CDR3 length equals 15 residues. Germline V lookup: CDR1 PRHDT, CDR2 FYEKMQ (reference sequence). As DNA, the CDR3 is TGTGCCAGCAGCTTTAGTCGTCAGGGAACCCAGCCCCAGCATTTT. Translation: CASSFSRQGTQPQHF.

The chain is built from TRBV7-6 and TRBJ2-1; possible D gene TRBD2, 7 bases. V shed 5 bases and J shed 10 bases, with 21 bases lying between them. The CDR3 contains 15 residues. The germline CDR1 and CDR2 sequences are SGHVS and FNYEAQ. This chain's CDR3 is CASSPGGQGVREQFF. The CDR3 DNA follows: TGTGCCAGCAGCCCGGGGGGCCAGGGAGTAAGAGAGCAGTTCTTC. The full variable domain, completed using reference TRBV7-6 and TRBJ2-1, is GAGVSQSPRYKVTKRGQDVALRCDPISGHVSLYWYRQALGQGPEFLTYFNYEAQQDKSGLPNDRFSAERPEGSISTLTIQRTEQRDSAMYRCASSPGGQGVREQFFGPGTRLTVL.

The rearrangement links TRBV4-1 to TRBJ1-5; 10 bases fit TRBD1. Germline V gene data show CDR1 as MGHRA and CDR2 as YSYEKL. The J segment lost 4 bases and the V segment lost 3 bases, leaving 6 bases of the junction unmatched. The CDR3 length is 16 residues. CDR3 nucleotide sequence: TGCGCCAGCAGCCATCTGGACAGGGGGGATAATCAGCCCCAGCATTTT. Amino acids: CASSHLDRGDNQPQHF.

V gene TRBV10-3 combines with J gene TRBJ1-1, with D unresolved. The V gene's germline CDR1 is ENHRY and CDR2 SYGVKD. The CDR3 covers 13 residues. Deletions cut 0 bases from V and 1 base from J, with 3 bases between. The CDR3, as DNA: TGTGCCATCAGTGAGTCTTGGAACACTGAAGCTTTCTTT. Protein product: CAISESWNTEAFF.

V usage is TRBV5-1 and J usage is TRBJ2-2, with TRBD2 matching 9 bases. The CDR3 totals 13 residues. Germline V gene sequence: CDR1 SGHRS, CDR2 YFSETQ. V trimming: 7 bases; J trimming: 5 bases; junction bases outside the gene matches: 3. This CDR3 is CASRTSDTGELFF. CDR3 DNA: TGCGCCAGCCGGACTAGCGATACCGGGGAGCTGTTTTTT.

This clone has more than one count but fewer than ten. J is TRBJ2-2 and V is TRBV10-2, with unresolved D. The CDR3 has 13 residues. Germline V CDR1 and CDR2: WSHSY, SAAADI. With 5 bases removed from V and 8 bases from J, the gap between germline ends came to 12 bases. In DNA, the CDR3 is TGCGCCAGCAGTCTCCAGACCTCGGGGGAGCTGTTTTTT. This translates into CASSLQTSGELFF.

This sequence joins TRBV11-2 and TRBJ1-3, with D unclear. Trimming stripped 3 bases from V and 0 bases from J, with 9 bases between. The germline gives CDR1 SGHAT, CDR2 FQNNGV. The CDR3 is made up of 15 amino acids. The CDR3 region has the DNA TGTGCCAGCAGCTTTGGAGGGTACTCTGGAAACACCATATATTTT. Amino acid sequence: CASSFGGYSGNTIYF.

CDR3 coding DNA: TGTGCCACCAGTTCTCCGGGACTAGCGGGAGAGACCCAGTACTTC. Translated, it gives CATSSPGLAGETQYF. The rearrangement joins TRBV24-1 to TRBJ2-5; TRBD2 agrees at 12 bases. The CDR3 consists of 15 residues. Looked up from germline, CDR1 is KGHDR and CDR2 is SFDVKD. J gave up 4 bases and V 6 bases, and 5 bases lay outside the gene matches.

The rearrangement joins TRBV7-6 to TRBJ2-3; D is possibly TRBD1 (6 bases). V was pared by 0 bases and J by 6 bases, with 19 bases between. CDR1 SGHVS and CDR2 FNYEAQ come from the germline V gene. This CDR3 has 17 residues. The CDR3 is CASSLATKGVSFDTQYF. In DNA, the CDR3 is TGTGCCAGCAGCTTAGCCACGAAGGGGGTTAGTTTTGATACGCAGTATTTT. The variable domain in full, completed from reference TRBV7-6 and TRBJ2-3, reads GAGVSQSPRYKVTKRGQDVALRCDPISGHVSLYWYRQALGQGPEFLTYFNYEAQQDKSGLPNDRFSAERPEGSISTLTIQRTEQRDSAMYRCASSLATKGVSFDTQYFGPGTRLTVL.

This sequence joins TRBV19 and TRBJ2-4; TRBD1 matches at 12 bases. The junction had 11 bases not matched to a gene; V was cut back by 5 bases and J by 6 bases. The CDR3 sequence is 17 residues long. Germline loops: CDR1 LNHDA, CDR2 SQIVND (reference sequence). CDR3 nucleotides: TGTGCCAGTAGTGAACCCTCCGGGACAGGGGGCGCAAACATTCAGTACTTC. Translated, it gives CASSEPSGTGGANIQYF. Based on the CDR3 plus reference TRBV19 and TRBJ2-4, the full variable domain is DGGITQSPKYLFRKEGQNVTLSCEQNLNHDAMYWYRQDPGQGLRLIYYSQIVNDFQKGDIAEGYSVSREKKESFPLTVTSAQKNPTAFYLCASSEPSGTGGANIQYFGAGTRLSVL.

CDR3 coding DNA: TGTGCCATCAGTGAGTCGGAGACAGGGACCGGGGCCAACGTCCTGACTTTC. As protein: CAISESETGTGANVLTF. V gene TRBV10-3 combines with J gene TRBJ2-6; TRBD1 matches 7 bases. Per germline, CDR1 ENHRY and CDR2 SYGVKD. This CDR3 has 17 residues. V was pared by 0 bases and J by 4 bases, with 6 bases of the junction left unmatched.

This chain uses TRBV5-1 with TRBJ2-5, with 15 bases that match TRBD2. This CDR3 comprises 15 residues. Trimming cost V 3 bases and J 4 bases; bases outside gene matches: 1. Germline assignment: CDR1 SGHRS and CDR2 YFSETQ. This chain's CDR3 is CASSWTSGGAETQYF. The DNA for the CDR3 is TGCGCCAGCAGCTGGACTAGCGGGGGGGCAGAGACCCAGTACTTC.

V gene TRBV7-9 combines with J gene TRBJ1-3; D gene uncertain. V was trimmed by 6 bases and J by 0 bases, leaving 6 bases between them. The CDR3 loop spans 13 amino acids. CDR1 and CDR2 from the germline V gene are SEHNR and FQNEAQ (reference sequence). The CDR3 spells CASRPFSGNTIYF. The CDR3 nucleotides read TGTGCCAGCAGACCATTCTCTGGAAACACCATATATTTT.

The V call is TRBV6-1, the J call TRBJ1-1; 9 bases fit TRBD1. The CDR3 is 16 amino acids. V was pared by 4 bases and J by 0 bases, with 6 bases of the junction left unmatched. Germline assignment: CDR1 MNHNS and CDR2 SASEGT. CDR3 bases: TGTGCCAGCAGTGGGGGGACAGGGTGGGTGAACACTGAAGCTTTCTTT. Protein: CASSGGTGWVNTEAFF.

The rearrangement uses TRBV24-1 and TRBJ2-7; D may be TRBD2 (5 bases). Germline CDR1 reads KGHDR; CDR2 reads SFDVKD. Trimming left V 9 bases short and J 1 base short, with 15 bases between. This CDR3 is 14 amino acids long. The CDR3 loop is CATQDPSSSYEQYF. CDR3 DNA: TGTGCCACCCAAGATCCTAGCAGTTCCTACGAGCAGTACTTC.

This rearrangement joins TRBV10-2 to TRBJ1-1; D perhaps matches TRBD1 (5 bases). Trimming left V 3 bases short and J 6 bases short, with 17 bases between. The CDR3 runs to 15 residues. The germline gives CDR1 WSHSY, CDR2 SAAADI. The DNA of the CDR3 is TGCGCCAGCAGTGATGACAGTTTTGGTTACTCTGAAGCTTTCTTT. Protein sequence: CASSDDSFGYSEAFF.